The rows below give T cell receptor beta chains drawn from one sample of a study of vaccination effects on CD4 cells after COVID-19. No antigens are known for them. Method: immunoSEQ multiplex PCR; TCRdb's copy keeps in-frame clones and lacks some. The sample carries 14,000 or so clones, roughly four fifths recorded once. The sample was CD4+ T cells from PBMCs cultured with HCoV-NL63 spike peptides, taken after COVID-19 vaccination. The receptor source for this set is a human donor who had a prior SARS-CoV-2 infection. Each CDR3 is given with its conserved first and last residue. D genes are given only for firm matches. The size of a clone is reported for some rows only, either as once, few or many, or as a class for expanded clones.

TRBD1	TRBV11-2	once	TRBJ2-7	TGTGCCAGCAGCTTAGATTATAGGGGGCCCTACGAGCAGTACTTC	CASSLDYRGPYEQYF
TRBD2	TRBV5-6	.	TRBJ2-7	TGTGCCAGCAGCTTGGGGTTAGCGGGGGTTCCCTACGAGCAGTACTTC	CASSLGLAGVPYEQYF
.	TRBV4-3	.	TRBJ2-7	TGCGCCAGCAGCCAAGTCCGCGTCCCTCACGAGCAGTACTTC	CASSQVRVPHEQYF
.	TRBV18	.	TRBJ2-5	TGTGCCAGCTCACCATTCTCCGGCGGGAAAGAGACCCAGTACTTC	CASSPFSGGKETQYF
.	TRBV7-2	few	TRBJ2-7	TGTGCCAGCAAAAACAGCTACGAGCAGTACTTC	CASKNSYEQYF
.	TRBV9	.	TRBJ2-1	TGTGCCAGCAGCGTAGATGTGGGCCGGAACAATGAGCAGTTCTTC	CASSVDVGRNNEQFF
.	TRBV10-3	.	TRBJ2-1	TGTGCCATCAGTGAGATCGTTTTTGTGGGCTCCTACAATGAGCAGTTCTTC	CAISEIVFVGSYNEQFF
.	TRBV15	.	TRBJ1-2	TGTGCCACCAGCAGAGATATAACAAACTATGGCTACACCTTC	CATSRDITNYGYTF
.	TRBV4-2	once	TRBJ1-4	TGTGCCAGCAGCCAAGACCTAGGGGAAAAACTGTTTTTT	CASSQDLGEKLFF
.	TRBV20-1	.	TRBJ2-3	TGCAGTGCTAGTCGGGGTGATACGCAGTATTTT	CSASRGDTQYF
.	TRBV6-6	.	TRBJ1-3	TGTGCCAGCAGCAACAAAGCGAACACCATATATTTT	CASSNKANTIYF
TRBD2	TRBV11-1	.	TRBJ2-5	TGTGCCAGCAGCCCTCAGGGACTAGCTCGGACAGAGACCCAGTACTTC	CASSPQGLARTETQYF
TRBD2	TRBV6-1	.	TRBJ2-5	TGTGCCAGCAGTGAAGGTGGGGGGGTAAAGACCCAGTACTTC	CASSEGGGVKTQYF
.	TRBV5-5	once	TRBJ1-4	TGTGCCAGCAGCACCCGGGCTGCTAATGAAAAACTGTTTTTT	CASSTRAANEKLFF
TRBD2	TRBV5-4	.	TRBJ2-2	TGTGCCAGCAGCCTACTGACTAGCGGGAGGCCAGGCGGGGAGCTGTTTTTT	CASSLLTSGRPGGELFF